This section outlines one TCR beta chain sequence together with its context. Its specificity is not known. This sample stems from a study of cytomegalovirus exposure and HLA in healthy donors. Study-level results: When presence/absence was analysed, sequencing depth was taken to be roughly uniform across donors. In vitro testing confirmed three CMV-associated chains as specific for CMV antigens.

V shed 5 bases, J shed 4 bases, and the junction held 9 bases outside the gene matches. The CDR3 totals 16 residues. Germline lookup yields CDR1 MDHEN and CDR2 SYDVKM. A multiplex PCR was run with 60 Vbeta primers and 13 Jbeta primers. Assay: immunoSEQ multiplex PCR; the TCRdb copy retains only in-frame clones and omits some. This sample carries 150,000 or so clones, with less than 2% going to the ten biggest clones. The source of this sequence is a man younger than 35 in good health and CMV-seronegative. The chain recombines TRBV28 with TRBJ2-3, with 10 nucleotides matching TRBD2. Sequenced: PBMCs. The CDR3 coding sequence is TGTGCCAGCAGTCCGCTAGCGGGAGTAGGGGCAGATACGCAGTATTTT. This codes for CASSPLAGVGADTQYF.